These 30 T cell receptor beta chains came from one sample sequenced in a study of T cells in localized non-small cell lung cancer. Data came from immunoSEQ multiplex PCR; TCRdb stores just in-frame clones and leaves some out. The repertoire consists of 26,000 or so clones, with 88% occurring once and the leading ten covering roughly an eighth. The sequenced sample was peripheral blood, obtained before any cancer treatment. The receptor source for this set is a female donor over 55 with stage II squamous cell lung carcinoma.

This clone was counted a single time. The chain couples TRBV4-1 to TRBJ1-1, with 7 bases that match TRBD1. The trim removed 2 bases at V and 4 bases at J, leaving 16 bases unmatched. This CDR3 contains 18 residues. Germline CDR1 is MGHRA and CDR2 is YSYEKL. The CDR3 reads CASSQPRIKTGRSTEAFF. DNA for the CDR3: TGCGCCAGCAGCCAACCCCGAATAAAGACAGGGAGGAGCACTGAAGCTTTCTTT.

This chain connects TRBV5-1 to TRBJ1-2; TRBD1 might be the D (5 bases). The germline V gene encodes CDR1 SGHRS and CDR2 YFSETQ. This CDR3 spans 15 amino acids. V lost 3 bases to trimming and J lost 8 bases, with 20 bases between them. The CDR3 loop reads CASSSSPGPDEGYTF. The CDR3 nucleotides are TGCGCCAGCAGCTCTTCACCGGGACCGGACGAAGGCTACACCTTC.

J is TRBJ2-2 and V is TRBV29-1; 8 nucleotides align to TRBD2. Germline V lookup: CDR1 SQVTM, CDR2 ANQGSEA. The CDR3 extends over 15 amino acids. V was clipped by 6 bases and J by 0 bases; unmatched bases: 6. This chain's CDR3 is CSVSAGGSNTGELFF. The CDR3, as DNA: TGCAGCGTCTCCGCGGGAGGCTCGAACACCGGGGAGCTGTTTTTT.

As concerns this clone: A read error may produce the germline difference seen at one junction end. This sequence joins TRBV7-2 and TRBJ1-6, with 8 bases fitting TRBD1. This CDR3 spans 15 amino acids. Germline CDR1 and CDR2: SGHTA and FQGNSA. CDR3 sequence reads: CASSFGQGYDSPLHF. For the CDR3, the DNA is TGTGCCAGCAGCTTTGGACAGGGCTATGATTCACCCCTCCACTTT.

The V gene is TRBV18, the J gene TRBJ1-3; possibly TRBD1 for D (5 bases). Germline CDR1 is KGHSH and CDR2 is LQKENI. CDR3 length: 12 residues. The V end was cut by 5 bases, the J end by 10 bases, with 12 bases between. CDR3 DNA: TGTGCCAGCTCATCGGGGGTCCCGACCATATATTTT. Translating it yields CASSSGVPTIYF.

This chain uses TRBV6-1 with TRBJ2-5; D may be TRBD1 or TRBD2 (5 bases each). This CDR3 region has 12 residues. V lost 7 bases, J lost 5 bases, and 11 bases lay in between. The germline V gene encodes CDR1 MNHNS and CDR2 SASEGT. CDR3 sequence reads: CASKGRGETQYF. The CDR3 region has the DNA TGTGCCAGCAAGGGGCGCGGGGAGACCCAGTACTTC.

This rearrangement joins TRBV6-6 to TRBJ2-1; TRBD1 aligns across 9 bases. After removal of 3 bases from V and 5 bases from J, the junction contained 5 bases not matched to a gene. The CDR3 totals 15 residues. Germline lookup yields CDR1 MNHNY and CDR2 SVGAGI (reference sequence). In nucleotides, the CDR3 is TGTGCCAGCAGTTATCAAGGACAGGGGAACAATGAGCAGTTCTTC. The encoded protein is CASSYQGQGNNEQFF.

This clone was seen only once. The rearrangement uses TRBV27 and TRBJ2-6; a possible D gene is TRBD1 (6 bases). Trimming cost V 11 bases and J 0 bases, with 17 bases left between them. The CDR3 is made up of 16 amino acids. Germline CDR1 MNHEY, CDR2 SMNVEV (reference sequence). The CDR3 protein is CACSGTRSSGANVLTF. For the CDR3, the DNA is TGTGCCTGCTCCGGGACACGAAGCTCTGGGGCCAACGTCCTGACTTTC.

This chain uses TRBV7-3 with TRBJ1-3, with TRBD1 matching over 7 bases. Germline V gene lookup returns CDR1 SGHTA and CDR2 FQGTGA. V lost 7 bases and J lost 0; bases outside the gene matches: 12. There are 17 residues in the CDR3. The CDR3: CASIGRDRKSSGNTIYF. The CDR3 DNA is TGTGCCAGCATCGGGAGGGACAGAAAGAGCTCTGGAAACACCATATATTTT.

This chain joins TRBV18 and TRBJ2-5; the D is unclear. V was clipped by 4 bases and J by 2 bases, with 2 bases between them. The CDR3 length is 11 residues. From germline, CDR1 is KGHSH and CDR2 LQKENI. CDR3 protein: CASSQQETQYF. The CDR3 nucleotides read TGTGCCAGCTCACAACAAGAGACCCAGTACTTC.

This clone was recorded a few times. This chain uses TRBV7-2 with TRBJ1-2; D might be TRBD1 (6 bases). The length of the CDR3 is 12 residues. Germline V CDR1 and CDR2: SGHTA, FQGNSA. Between the trimmed V and J ends, which lost 5 bases and 8 bases, there was a span of 12 bases. DNA for the CDR3: TGTGCCAGCAGCAGCAGGGGTCGGGGCTACACCTTC. Its translation is CASSSRGRGYTF.

The chain has TRBV5-1 and TRBJ2-7; 16 nucleotides align to TRBD2. V gave up 4 bases and J gave up 7 bases; unmatched junction bases: 5. CDR1 and CDR2 from the germline V gene are SGHRS and YFSETQ. The CDR3 extends over 15 amino acids. The DNA for the CDR3 is TGCGCCAGCAGCGAGCAGGGACTAGCGGGAGGGGAGCAGTACTTC. It encodes CASSEQGLAGGEQYF.

The count of this clone is one. The chain has TRBV5-6 and TRBJ1-6; 9 positions agree with TRBD1. This CDR3 spans 15 amino acids. Germline V gene lookup returns CDR1 SGHDT and CDR2 YYEEEE. J was trimmed by 10 bases and V by 2 bases; bases with no gene match: 7. The CDR3 protein is CASSLNSGTGSPLHF. The CDR3 DNA reads as TGTGCCAGCAGCTTAAATTCCGGGACAGGGTCACCCCTCCACTTT.

The chain is built from TRBV7-9 and TRBJ2-7; 7 positions agree with TRBD1. J gave up 6 bases and V 4 bases, and 9 bases lay outside the gene matches. The CDR3 contains 14 residues. The germline gives CDR1 SEHNR, CDR2 FQNEAQ (reference sequence). CDR3 DNA: TGTGCCAGCAGCTCCGACAGGGAGCGAGTCGAGCAGTACTTC. It codes for CASSSDRERVEQYF.

The chain employs TRBV28 and TRBJ1-1; D not certain. The CDR3 runs 16 residues. V gave up 2 bases and J gave up 0 bases, with 13 bases separating them. Germline-derived CDR1 and CDR2 are MDHEN and SYDVKM. The CDR3 region has the DNA TGTGCCAGCAGTTTAATGCAGGCGCTAATGAACACTGAAGCTTTCTTT. It specifies CASSLMQALMNTEAFF.

V gene TRBV30 combines with J gene TRBJ2-1, with TRBD2 matching over 11 bases. V lost 1 base, J lost 10 bases, and 9 bases stayed unmatched. The germline CDR1 and CDR2 sequences are GTSNPN and SVGIG (reference sequence). This CDR3 has 15 amino acids. The CDR3 region is CAWSAKGLAEREQFF. CDR3 DNA sequence: TGTGCCTGGAGTGCCAAGGGACTAGCGGAGAGGGAGCAGTTCTTC.

The chain is built from TRBV11-2 and TRBJ2-5, with D perhaps matching TRBD2 (6 bases). Germline loops: CDR1 SGHAT, CDR2 FQNNGV. V was clipped by 3 bases and J by 7 bases, with 9 bases between them. This CDR3 is 12 amino acids long. CDR3 sequence: CASSFGGGTQYF. CDR3 sequence (DNA): TGTGCCAGCAGCTTTGGGGGAGGGACCCAGTACTTC.

The chain links TRBV10-2 to TRBJ1-1, with no clear D. This CDR3 has 11 amino acids. Germline assignment: CDR1 WSHSY and CDR2 SAAADI. V was pared by 7 bases and J by 0 bases, with 3 bases between. CDR3 residues: CASTVNTEAFF. The DNA of the CDR3 is TGCGCCAGCACGGTGAACACTGAAGCTTTCTTT.

The genes are TRBV5-4 and TRBJ1-1; 9 bases map to TRBD1. After removal of 5 bases from V and 5 bases from J, the junction contained 4 bases not matched to a gene. This CDR3 has 13 amino acids. The germline CDR1 and CDR2 sequences are SGHNT and YYREEE (reference sequence). DNA of the CDR3: TGTGCCAGCAGGCAGGGACAGGGAACTGAAGCTTTCTTT. It translates to CASRQGQGTEAFF.

J is TRBJ1-1 and V is TRBV7-8, with TRBD1 matching 7 bases. J lost 6 bases, V lost 5 bases, and 9 bases had no gene match. CDR3 length: 14 amino acids. Looked up from germline, CDR1 is SGHVS and CDR2 is FQNEAQ. The CDR3 is CASSRTEQGPEAFF. CDR3 sequence (DNA): TGTGCCAGCAGCCGTACCGAACAGGGGCCTGAAGCTTTCTTT.

The chain combines TRBV2 with TRBJ2-3; no clear D gene. Trimming stripped 4 bases from V and 4 bases from J, with 12 bases between. CDR1 is SNHLY and CDR2 is FYNNEI in the germline V gene. The CDR3 runs to 14 residues. This CDR3 reads CASSGRVVADTQYF. The CDR3 DNA follows: TGTGCCAGCAGTGGGAGAGTAGTAGCAGATACGCAGTATTTT. Drawing the rest from reference TRBV2 and TRBJ2-3, the complete variable domain is EPEVTQTPSHQVTQMGQEVILRCVPISNHLYFYWYRQILGQKVEFLVSFYNNEISEKSEIFDDQFSVERPDGSNFTLKIRSTKLEDSAMYFCASSGRVVADTQYFGPGTRLTVL.

V and J are TRBV18 and TRBJ2-5, with D perhaps matching TRBD1 (5 bases). Germline V gene data show CDR1 as KGHSH and CDR2 as LQKENI. The CDR3 length is 14 residues. Trimming stripped 6 bases from V and 0 bases from J, with 11 bases between. The CDR3: CASSPQTDQETQYF. DNA of the CDR3: TGTGCCAGCTCGCCTCAGACAGACCAAGAGACCCAGTACTTC.

The chain couples TRBV7-9 to TRBJ2-7; weak D call: TRBD1 (6 bases). V gave up 7 bases and J gave up 4 bases, with 14 bases separating them. Germline V gene lookup returns CDR1 SEHNR and CDR2 FQNEAQ (reference sequence). The CDR3 has 13 amino acids. CDR3 sequence reads: CASNPTGVYEQYF. The DNA for the CDR3 is TGTGCCAGCAACCCGACAGGCGTTTACGAGCAGTACTTC.

The chain carries TRBV19 and TRBJ1-3, with D uncertain. With 5 bases removed from V and 0 bases from J, the gap between germline ends came to 17 bases. The CDR3 sequence is 17 residues long. CDR1 is LNHDA and CDR2 is SQIVND in the germline V gene (reference sequence). This CDR3 is CASSYRSGGISGNTIYF. The CDR3 DNA sequence: TGTGCCAGTAGTTACCGGAGCGGAGGTATCTCTGGAAACACCATATATTTT.

The chain recombines TRBV30 with TRBJ1-2; a weak D match, TRBD1 (5 bases). CDR1 and CDR2 from the germline V gene are GTSNPN and SVGIG (reference sequence). The CDR3 is 11 amino acids. Trimming took off 4 bases at V and 8 bases at J, with 11 bases between the two ends. The CDR3 DNA sequence: TGTGCCTGGAAACGAGGGGACGGCTACACCTTC. This encodes CAWKRGDGYTF.

The gene calls are TRBV5-1 and TRBJ1-1, with no clear D. The CDR3 runs to 12 residues. Germline V lookup: CDR1 SGHRS, CDR2 YFSETQ. Deletions cut 4 bases from V and 4 bases from J, with 8 bases between. This CDR3 is CASSIGPTEAFF. CDR3 nucleotides: TGCGCCAGCAGCATTGGTCCCACTGAAGCTTTCTTT. Full variable domain (remainder filled in from reference TRBV5-1 and TRBJ1-1): KAGVTQTPRYLIKTRGQQVTLSCSPISGHRSVSWYQQTPGQGLQFLFEYFSETQRNKGNFPGRFSGRQFSNSRSEMNVSTLELGDSALYLCASSIGPTEAFFGQGTRLTVV.

The chain recombines TRBV11-2 with TRBJ2-4, with D possibly TRBD1 on 7 matching bases. Trimming took off 5 bases at V and 7 bases at J, with 18 bases between the two ends. From germline, CDR1 is SGHAT and CDR2 FQNNGV. The CDR3 runs 15 residues. The CDR3 reads CASSPRQGGGNIQYF. In DNA form, the CDR3 reads TGTGCCAGCAGCCCAAGACAGGGTGGAGGGAACATTCAGTACTTC.

This clone was found a few times. The chain uses TRBV7-9 and TRBJ2-1; TRBD2 matches 9 bases. Germline V gene lookup returns CDR1 SEHNR and CDR2 FQNEAQ (reference sequence). The CDR3 runs to 18 residues. V trimming: 0 bases; J trimming: 10 bases; junction bases outside the gene matches: 16. The CDR3 coding sequence is TGTGCCAGCAGCTTAGCGCTGTTGGGGGTAGCGGGAGCACAAGAGCAGTTCTTC. This translates into CASSLALLGVAGAQEQFF.

The V gene is TRBV9, the J gene TRBJ2-7; the D is unclear. The germline V and J ends were trimmed by 2 bases and 3 bases, with 15 bases remaining between them. This CDR3 is 15 amino acids long. Per germline, CDR1 SGDLS and CDR2 YYNGEE. The CDR3 bases are TGTGCCAGCAGCGTGGAAGCAGGTAACTTCTACGAGCAGTACTTC. Translation gives CASSVEAGNFYEQYF.

This chain uses TRBV28 with TRBJ1-1; D gene unclear. V was trimmed by 10 bases and J by 7 bases, leaving 16 bases between them. The CDR3 totals 12 residues. In germline, CDR1 is MDHEN, CDR2 SYDVKM. CDR3 amino acids: CAISPRRIEAFF. CDR3 nucleotides: TGTGCCATCTCCCCTAGACGGATTGAAGCTTTCTTT.